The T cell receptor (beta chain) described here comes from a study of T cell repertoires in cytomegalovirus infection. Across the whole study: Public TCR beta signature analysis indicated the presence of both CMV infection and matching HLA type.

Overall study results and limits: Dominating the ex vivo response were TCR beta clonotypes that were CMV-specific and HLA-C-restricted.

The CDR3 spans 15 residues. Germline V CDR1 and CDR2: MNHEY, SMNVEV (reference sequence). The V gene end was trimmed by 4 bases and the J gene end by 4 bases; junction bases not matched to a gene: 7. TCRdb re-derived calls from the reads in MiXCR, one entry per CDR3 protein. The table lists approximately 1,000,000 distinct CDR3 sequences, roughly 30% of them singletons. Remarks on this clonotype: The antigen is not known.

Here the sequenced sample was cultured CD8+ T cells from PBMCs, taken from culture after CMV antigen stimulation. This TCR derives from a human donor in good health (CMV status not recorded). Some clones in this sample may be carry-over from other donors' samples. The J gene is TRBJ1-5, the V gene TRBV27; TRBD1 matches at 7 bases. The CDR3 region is CASSSDREANQPQHF. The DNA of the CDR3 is TGTGCCAGCAGTTCCGACAGGGAGGCAAATCAGCCCCAGCATTTT.